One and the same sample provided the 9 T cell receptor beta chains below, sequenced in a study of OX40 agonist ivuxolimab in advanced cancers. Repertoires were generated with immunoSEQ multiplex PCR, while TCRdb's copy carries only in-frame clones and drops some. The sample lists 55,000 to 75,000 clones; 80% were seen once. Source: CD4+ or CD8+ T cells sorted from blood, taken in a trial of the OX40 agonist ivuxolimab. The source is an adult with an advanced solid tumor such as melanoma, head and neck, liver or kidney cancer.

CDR3 region: CSVEPQTGNYGYTF. For the CDR3, the DNA is TGCAGCGTTGAACCCCAGACAGGGAACTATGGCTACACCTTC. V usage is TRBV29-1 and J usage is TRBJ1-2, with TRBD1 identical over 7 bases. The junction had 5 bases not matched to a gene; V was cut back by 2 bases and J by 2 bases. Germline V gene sequence: CDR1 SQVTM, CDR2 ANQGSEA. This CDR3 contains 14 residues. The full variable domain, completed using reference TRBV29-1 and TRBJ1-2, is SAVISQKPSRDICQRGTSLTIQCQVDSQVTMMFWYRQQPGQSLTLIATANQGSEATYESGFVIDKFPISRPNLTFSTLTVSNMSPEDSSIYLCSVEPQTGNYGYTFGSGTRLTVV.

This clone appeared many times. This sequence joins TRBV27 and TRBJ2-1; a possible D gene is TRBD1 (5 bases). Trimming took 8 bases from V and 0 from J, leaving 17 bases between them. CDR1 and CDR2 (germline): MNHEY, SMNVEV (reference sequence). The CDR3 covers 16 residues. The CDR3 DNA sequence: TGTGCCAGCGACTCTAGGGGCATTCACTCCTACAATGAGCAGTTCTTC. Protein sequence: CASDSRGIHSYNEQFF.

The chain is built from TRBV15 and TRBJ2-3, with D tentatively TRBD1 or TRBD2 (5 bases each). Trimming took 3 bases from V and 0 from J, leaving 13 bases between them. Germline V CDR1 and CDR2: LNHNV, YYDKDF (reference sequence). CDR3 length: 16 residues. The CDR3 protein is CATSSRDGFSTDTQYF. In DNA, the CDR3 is TGTGCCACCAGCAGCCGGGACGGCTTTAGCACAGATACGCAGTATTTT.

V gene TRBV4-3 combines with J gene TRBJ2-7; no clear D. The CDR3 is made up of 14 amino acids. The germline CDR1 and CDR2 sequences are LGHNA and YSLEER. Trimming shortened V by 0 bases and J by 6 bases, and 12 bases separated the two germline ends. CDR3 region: CASSQDSAYGEQYF. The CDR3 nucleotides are TGCGCCAGCAGCCAAGATTCCGCGTATGGCGAGCAGTACTTC.

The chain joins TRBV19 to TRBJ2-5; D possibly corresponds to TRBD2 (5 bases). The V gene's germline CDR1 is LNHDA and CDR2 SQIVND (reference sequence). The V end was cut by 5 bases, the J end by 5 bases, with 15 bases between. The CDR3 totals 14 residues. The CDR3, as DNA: TGTGCCAGTAGTCCCGGGGTTGCTATGGAGACCCAGTACTTC. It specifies CASSPGVAMETQYF.

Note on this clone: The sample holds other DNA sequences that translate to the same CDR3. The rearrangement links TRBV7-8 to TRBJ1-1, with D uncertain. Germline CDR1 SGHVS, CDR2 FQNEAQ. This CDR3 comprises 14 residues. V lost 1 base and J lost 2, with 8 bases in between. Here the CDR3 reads CASSLGPGNTEAFF. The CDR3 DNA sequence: TGTGCCAGCAGCTTAGGGCCAGGAAACACTGAAGCTTTCTTT.

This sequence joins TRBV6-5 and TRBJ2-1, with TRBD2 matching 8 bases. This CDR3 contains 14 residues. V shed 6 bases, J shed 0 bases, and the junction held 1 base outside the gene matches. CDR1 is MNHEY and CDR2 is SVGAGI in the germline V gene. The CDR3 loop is CASRAGGSYNEQFF. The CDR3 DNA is TGTGCCAGCAGGGCGGGGGGCTCCTACAATGAGCAGTTCTTC.

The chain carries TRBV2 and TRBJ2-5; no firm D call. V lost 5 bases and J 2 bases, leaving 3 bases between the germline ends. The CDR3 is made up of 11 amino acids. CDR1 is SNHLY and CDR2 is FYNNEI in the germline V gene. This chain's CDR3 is CASSYQETQYF. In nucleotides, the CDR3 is TGTGCCAGCAGTTATCAAGAGACCCAGTACTTC.

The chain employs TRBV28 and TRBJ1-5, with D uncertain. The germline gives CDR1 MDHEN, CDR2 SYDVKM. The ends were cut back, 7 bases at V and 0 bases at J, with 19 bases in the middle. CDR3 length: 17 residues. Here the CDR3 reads CASTHRAYRYSNQPQHF. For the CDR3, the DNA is TGTGCCAGCACCCACCGGGCCTACCGGTATAGCAATCAGCCCCAGCATTTT.